The clone carrying this T cell receptor (beta chain) occurred a few times. Its antigen remains unidentified. Patients affected by ophthalmopathy presented a Clinical Activity Score of at least 3, a NOSPECS grade of at least 4, and disease duration below 3 months. V shed 4 bases and J shed 2 bases, with 9 bases lying between them. CDR1 and CDR2 from the germline V gene are MNHEY and SMNVEV (reference sequence). The CDR3 contains 14 residues. Authors of the study amplified TCR beta CDR3 regions from RNA transcripts. The study used the HTBI primer set for a first-round RT-PCR of the TCR CDR3. TCRdb reprocessed the multiplex PCR reads with MiXCR, giving one entry per CDR3 protein. The sample shows about 640,000 distinct CDR3 sequences, less than 25% of them seen only once. This sample is drawn from a study of T cells in Graves' hyperthyroidism and ophthalmopathy. Findings and caveats of the study: Blood shared most expanded thyroid clonotypes above 0.001. Model output signaled ophthalmopathy a median about 6.3 months ahead of onset. Classification by a 13 V-J model distinguished ophthalmopathy from stable hyperthyroidism.

Sequencing was carried out using blood. The TCR originated in a man younger than 45 with Graves' ophthalmopathy. The J gene is TRBJ1-3, the V gene TRBV27; D remains unclear. In nucleotides, the CDR3 is TGTGCCAGCAGTTCGTCCCGGGCTGGAAACACCATATATTTT. Its translation: CASSSSRAGNTIYF.